This TCR beta chain was sequenced during a study of PD-1 blockade in classical Hodgkin lymphoma. The assay was immunoSEQ multiplex PCR, and TCRdb's table has in-frame clones only and misses some. The repertoire consists of 55,000 to 65,000 clones, with 85% to 90% occurring once and the leading ten covering 14% to 15%. Autologous stem cell transplantation was followed by relapse in every patient, and brentuximab vedotin exposure varied. The CDR3 is 14 amino acids. CDR1 and CDR2 (germline): MNHEY, SMNVEV (reference sequence). With 4 bases removed from V and 9 bases from J, the gap between germline ends came to 16 bases.

This clonotype was obtained from a human donor with classical Hodgkin lymphoma. The chain employs TRBV27 and TRBJ2-1; D is unresolved. Specimen: peripheral blood mononuclear cells (PBMCs), collected at baseline. The CDR3 spells CASSYGEAFIEQFF. The DNA of the CDR3 is TGTGCCAGCAGTTATGGGGAAGCGTTCATTGAGCAGTTCTTC.